This entry concerns a single T cell receptor beta chain. The CDR3 is 13 amino acids. Germline loops: CDR1 KGHSH, CDR2 LQKENI. V shed 6 bases and J 3 bases; nucleotides not matched to a gene: 5. This record comes from a study of blood T cell repertoires in COVID-19. For the study at large: There were acute and convalescent COVID-19 samples, and they came from the United States, Italy and Spain. Sources were T cells, B-cell-depleted T cells, or PBMCs; the material itself was cDNA or gDNA.

Assignment of participants to cohorts was predicated upon participant-reported clinical history. Methods used by the authors: Reference gene primer amplification in the assay estimated nucleated cell counts. Sequencing was performed with immunoSEQ multiplex PCR; in TCRdb, only in-frame clones are kept and a portion is missing. V, J and clone size reflect that table, while D and trimming were determined from the DNA. The sample includes about 400,000 clones, 89% of them seen just once. This TCR derives from a woman aged 25 to 39 who had recovered from COVID-19. Sequencing input: PBMCs or T cells enriched from blood (not recorded which). The chain combines TRBV18 with TRBJ2-7; 7 bases are shared with TRBD1. The CDR3 loop reads CASSQDRIYEQYF. Here the CDR3 DNA reads TGTGCCAGCTCGCAGGACAGGATCTACGAGCAGTACTTC. The entire variable domain, with the rest obtained from reference TRBV18 and TRBJ2-7, is as follows: NAGVMQNPRHLVRRRGQEARLRCSPMKGHSHVYWYRQLPEEGLKFMVYLQKENIIDESGMPKERFSAEFPKEGPSILRIQQVVRGDSAAYFCASSQDRIYEQYFGPGTRLTVT.